This paragraph covers one T cell receptor (beta chain) sequence. Its antigen is unknown. Assay: immunoSEQ multiplex PCR; the TCRdb copy retains only in-frame clones and omits some. The table lists 130,000 to 150,000 clones, about 90% of them singletons, with 1.5% to 2% in the top ten. This sample was taken from a study of T cell responses to AZD1222 COVID-19 vaccine. Study-wide results and caveats: Donors skewed white British and female; clonal diversity was possibly underestimated. Only after the peak T cell response were repertoires sampled. Targets within unmutated variant regions were reportedly found for nearly half of spike-specific TCRs.

The CDR3 length is 14 residues. The source of this sequence is an adult in good health. The source material was peripheral blood, sampled on day 0 of AZD1222 vaccination. This chain joins TRBV21-1 and TRBJ2-3; the D call in the table, TRBD2, was not verified against the DNA. TRBV21-1 is shown as a pseudogene. The CDR3 sequence is CARPMGGFSDTQYF. The CDR3 DNA reads TGTGCCAGACCCATGGGGGGGTTTTCAGATACGCAGTATTTT.